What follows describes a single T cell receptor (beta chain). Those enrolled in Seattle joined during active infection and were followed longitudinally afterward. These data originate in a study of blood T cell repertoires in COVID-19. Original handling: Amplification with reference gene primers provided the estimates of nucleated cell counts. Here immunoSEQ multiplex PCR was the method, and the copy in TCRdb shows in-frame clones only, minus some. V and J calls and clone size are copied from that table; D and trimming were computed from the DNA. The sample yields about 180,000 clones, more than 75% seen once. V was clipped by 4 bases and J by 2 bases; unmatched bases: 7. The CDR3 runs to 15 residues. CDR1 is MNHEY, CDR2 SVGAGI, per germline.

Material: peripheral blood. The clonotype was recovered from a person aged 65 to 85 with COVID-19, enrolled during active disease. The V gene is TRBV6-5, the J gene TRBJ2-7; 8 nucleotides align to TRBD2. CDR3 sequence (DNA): TGTGCCAGCAGTTCCACACCGGGACTAGCCTACGAGCAGTACTTC. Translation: CASSSTPGLAYEQYF.